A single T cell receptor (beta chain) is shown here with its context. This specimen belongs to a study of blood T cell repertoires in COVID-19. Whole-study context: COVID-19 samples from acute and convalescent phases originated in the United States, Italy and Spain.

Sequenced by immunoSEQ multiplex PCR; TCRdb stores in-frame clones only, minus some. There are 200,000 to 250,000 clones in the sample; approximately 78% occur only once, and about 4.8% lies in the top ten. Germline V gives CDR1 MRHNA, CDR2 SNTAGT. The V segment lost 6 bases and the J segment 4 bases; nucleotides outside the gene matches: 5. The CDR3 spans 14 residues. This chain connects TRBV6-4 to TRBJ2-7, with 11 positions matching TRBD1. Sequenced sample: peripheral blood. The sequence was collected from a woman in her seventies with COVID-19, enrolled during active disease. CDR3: CASSTGQGAYEQYF. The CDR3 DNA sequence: TGTGCCAGCAGCACAGGACAGGGGGCATACGAGCAGTACTTC.